The 18 T cell receptor beta chains listed next were all sequenced from one sample in a study of Graves' ophthalmopathy and Graves' hyperthyroidism. Amplified TCR beta CDR3 regions were obtained using RNA transcripts as template. The workflow started with a first-round RT-PCR run with HTBI primers and then moved on to a second-round multiplex PCR. TCRdb called the multiplex PCR reads again in MiXCR, with one record for every CDR3 protein. The sample has hundreds of thousands of distinct CDR3 sequences, around 50% seen once. The sequenced material came from peripheral blood. The receptors shown here come from an adult man with Graves' ophthalmopathy.

V usage is TRBV6-5 and J usage is TRBJ1-2; D remains unclear. The CDR3 runs to 13 residues. Per the germline V gene, CDR1 is MNHEY and CDR2 is SVGAGI. Trimming pared 2 bases from V and 8 bases from J, leaving 12 bases between. CDR3 bases: TGTGCCAGCAGTTACGAGCAATTCGGCGGCTACACCTTC. Translation gives CASSYEQFGGYTF.

The rearrangement joins TRBV28 to TRBJ1-1; D gene ambiguous. CDR3 length: 15 residues. V gave up 5 bases and J gave up 11 bases, with 24 bases separating them. In germline, CDR1 is MDHEN, CDR2 SYDVKM. The CDR3 protein is CASSLRGGRRTTAFF. The CDR3 DNA follows: TGTGCCAGCAGTCTTAGAGGTGGAAGGCGGACCACGGCTTTCTTT.

V is TRBV12-3 or TRBV12-4 and J is TRBJ2-5; tentative D call: TRBD1 (6 bases). The CDR3 extends over 14 amino acids. V was shortened by 6 bases and J by 4 bases, with 15 bases between the two germline ends. Written as DNA, the CDR3 is TGTGCCAGCAGCCGAGGGGGAGTAGCAGAGACCCAGTACTTC. Encoded protein: CASSRGGVAETQYF.

The rearrangement uses TRBV7-9 and TRBJ1-4; 11 bases fit TRBD1. The CDR3 consists of 18 residues. After removal of 3 bases from V and 0 bases from J, the junction contained 6 bases not matched to a gene. The germline CDR1 and CDR2 sequences are SEHNR and FQNEAQ (reference sequence). The CDR3 region is CASSFRTGGGATNEKLFF. The DNA for the CDR3 is TGTGCCAGCAGCTTTCGGACAGGGGGCGGTGCAACTAATGAAAAACTGTTTTTT.

The chain uses TRBV9 and TRBJ2-7, with 13 nucleotides matching TRBD2. CDR1 and CDR2 (germline): SGDLS, YYNGEE. This CDR3 is built from 16 residues. V trimming: 7 bases; J trimming: 5 bases; junction bases outside the gene matches: 12. The CDR3 DNA sequence: TGTGCCAGCTCACCACCTTCCGGACTAGCGGGGGACGAGCAGTACTTC. It encodes CASSPPSGLAGDEQYF. The full variable domain, rest sourced from reference TRBV9 and TRBJ2-7, is DSGVTQTPKHLITATGQRVTLRCSPRSGDLSVYWYQQSLDQGLQFLIQYYNGEERAKGNILERFSAQQFPDLHSELNLSSLELGDSALYFCASSPPSGLAGDEQYFGPGTRLTVT.

This chain uses TRBV7-9 with TRBJ2-5; the match to TRBD1 covers 8 bases. J was trimmed by 4 bases and V by 4 bases; bases with no gene match: 2. Germline V CDR1 and CDR2: SEHNR, FQNEAQ (reference sequence). This CDR3 region has 13 residues. The CDR3 region is CASSSDRAETQYF. The CDR3 DNA sequence: TGTGCCAGCAGCTCGGACAGGGCAGAGACCCAGTACTTC.

The gene calls are TRBV10-2 and TRBJ2-7, with 10 bases fitting TRBD1. With V trimmed by 6 bases and J by 6 bases, 11 bases remained unmatched. The CDR3 covers 15 residues. CDR1 WSHSY and CDR2 SAAADI come from the germline V gene. In nucleotides, the CDR3 is TGCGCCAGCAGCTTGGGGGGACAGGGGCGGACCGAGCAGTACTTC. Amino acid sequence: CASSLGGQGRTEQYF.

The chain uses TRBV20-1 and TRBJ2-5; 10 bases line up with TRBD2. The CDR3 extends over 15 amino acids. Germline assignment: CDR1 DFQATT and CDR2 SNEGSKA (reference sequence). J gave up 3 bases and V 0 bases, and 4 bases lay outside the gene matches. CDR3 bases: TGCAGTGCTAGAGATTGGCTAGCGGGGGAAGAGACCCAGTACTTC. It translates to CSARDWLAGEETQYF.

The V gene is TRBV9, the J gene TRBJ1-2, with D hard to call. The CDR3 has 14 residues. CDR1 is SGDLS and CDR2 is YYNGEE in the germline V gene. Trimming took 4 bases from V and 4 from J, leaving 14 bases between them. CDR3 nucleotide sequence: TGTGCCAGCAGCCAAGACGTTGACCTCTATGGCTACACCTTC. Protein product: CASSQDVDLYGYTF.

The chain links TRBV2 to TRBJ1-3; D is uncertain. Germline lookup yields CDR1 SNHLY and CDR2 FYNNEI. The CDR3 is 14 amino acids. V was shortened by 8 bases and J by 0 bases, with 11 bases between the two germline ends. The CDR3 nucleotides are TGTGCCAGCGGGCAGAGAGTCTCTGGAAACACCATATATTTT. Amino acid sequence: CASGQRVSGNTIYF.

This sequence joins TRBV10-2 and TRBJ1-1; D is undetermined. The germline gives CDR1 WSHSY, CDR2 SAAADI. Deletions cut 3 bases from V and 3 bases from J, with 11 bases between. This CDR3 is built from 14 residues. CDR3: CASSDGSPDTEAFF. Here the CDR3 DNA reads TGCGCCAGCAGTGATGGCAGCCCGGACACTGAAGCTTTCTTT.

The rearrangement joins TRBV5-1 to TRBJ1-1; a weak D match, TRBD1 (6 bases). CDR3 size: 18 residues. V lost 1 base and J lost 3, with 22 bases in between. CDR1 is SGHRS and CDR2 is YFSETQ in the germline V gene. This CDR3 reads CASSLTQTGAGEYTEAFF. The CDR3 nucleotides are TGCGCCAGCAGCTTGACCCAAACCGGAGCAGGGGAGTACACTGAAGCTTTCTTT.

V usage is TRBV20-1 and J usage is TRBJ2-7; 9 bases agree with TRBD1. Germline V CDR1 and CDR2: DFQATT, SNEGSKA (reference sequence). V lost 2 bases to trimming and J lost 0 bases; unmatched junction nucleotides: 2. The CDR3 contains 14 residues. CDR3 nucleotides: TGCAGTGCTAGACGGGACAGGGCCTCCTACGAGCAGTACTTC. The encoded protein is CSARRDRASYEQYF.

About this clonotype: Since the CDR3 does not end with the conserved phenylalanine or tryptophan, this likely comes from a read error. The rearrangement joins TRBV24-1 to TRBJ1-2, with 7 bases aligning to TRBD1. In germline, CDR1 is KGHDR, CDR2 SFDVKD. The CDR3 is 16 amino acids. V trimming: 9 bases; J trimming: 4 bases; junction bases outside the gene matches: 16. The CDR3 DNA follows: TGTGCCACCCGAAGGGAGGTGACAGGGCCTCTCTATGGCTACACCCTC. The encoded protein is CATRREVTGPLYGYTL.

The DNA for the CDR3 is TGTGCCAGCAGCTTACACGGATCCTATGGCTACACCTTC. This gives the protein CASSLHGSYGYTF. The V call is TRBV5-8, the J call TRBJ1-2; D is unclear. V was shortened by 2 bases and J by 4 bases, with 9 bases between the two germline ends. Germline-derived CDR1 and CDR2 are SGHTS and YDEGEE. This CDR3 is 13 amino acids long.

CDR3 sequence (DNA): TGTGCCAGCAGTGCCCTAGAGGGCAGGGGGCTTTGGAATAATTCACCCCTCCACTTT. It specifies CASSALEGRGLWNNSPLHF. The gene calls are TRBV9 and TRBJ1-6; 8 bases agree with TRBD1. The length of the CDR3 is 19 residues. Looked up from germline, CDR1 is SGDLS and CDR2 is YYNGEE. After removal of 5 bases from V and 5 bases from J, the junction contained 18 bases not matched to a gene.

The rearrangement uses TRBV5-1 and TRBJ2-5; tentative D call: TRBD1 (6 bases). The V end lost 4 bases, the J end lost 2 bases, and 12 bases lay between the germline ends. Germline V gives CDR1 SGHRS, CDR2 YFSETQ. This CDR3 spans 14 amino acids. The CDR3 DNA follows: TGCGCCAGCAGCGATCCAGGGGAACAAGAGACCCAGTACTTC. The encoded protein is CASSDPGEQETQYF. Combining the CDR3 with reference TRBV5-1 and TRBJ2-5 gives the whole variable domain KAGVTQTPRYLIKTRGQQVTLSCSPISGHRSVSWYQQTPGQGLQFLFEYFSETQRNKGNFPGRFSGRQFSNSRSEMNVSTLELGDSALYLCASSDPGEQETQYFGPGTRLLVL.

This clonotype occurred a few times. V usage is TRBV3-1 and J usage is TRBJ1-5; 7 bases align to TRBD1. The CDR3 consists of 15 residues. The germline V gene has CDR1 LGHDT and CDR2 YNNKEL (reference sequence). J was trimmed by 6 bases and V by 6 bases; bases with no gene match: 11. The CDR3 region is CASSPETGDGQPQHF. The CDR3 DNA reads as TGTGCCAGCAGTCCAGAAACAGGGGATGGTCAGCCCCAGCATTTT.